This paragraph covers one T cell receptor beta chain sequence. Assay runs were performed at deep level. Unsorted PBMC replicate PCRs drew on 250 to 300 ng DNA, representing approximately 30,000 T cell genomes. Repertoires were generated with immunoSEQ multiplex PCR, while TCRdb's copy carries only in-frame clones and drops some. The sample holds hundreds of thousands of clones, more than 75% seen once. The entry originates in a study of shared clonotypes between healthy human individuals. CDR1 and CDR2 (germline): ENHRY, SYGVKD. With 11 bases removed from V and 2 bases from J, the gap between germline ends came to 14 bases. This CDR3 has 13 amino acids.

V gene TRBV10-3 combines with J gene TRBJ2-3, with D possibly called TRBD1 or TRBD2 (5 bases each). The sequencing sample was made of PBMCs. This clonotype was obtained from a woman aged 40 to 50 in good health. Some clones in this sample may be carry-over from other donors' samples. The CDR3 is CAGSGTDTDTQYF. The CDR3 DNA reads as TGTGCCGGTTCCGGGACGGACACAGATACGCAGTATTTT.